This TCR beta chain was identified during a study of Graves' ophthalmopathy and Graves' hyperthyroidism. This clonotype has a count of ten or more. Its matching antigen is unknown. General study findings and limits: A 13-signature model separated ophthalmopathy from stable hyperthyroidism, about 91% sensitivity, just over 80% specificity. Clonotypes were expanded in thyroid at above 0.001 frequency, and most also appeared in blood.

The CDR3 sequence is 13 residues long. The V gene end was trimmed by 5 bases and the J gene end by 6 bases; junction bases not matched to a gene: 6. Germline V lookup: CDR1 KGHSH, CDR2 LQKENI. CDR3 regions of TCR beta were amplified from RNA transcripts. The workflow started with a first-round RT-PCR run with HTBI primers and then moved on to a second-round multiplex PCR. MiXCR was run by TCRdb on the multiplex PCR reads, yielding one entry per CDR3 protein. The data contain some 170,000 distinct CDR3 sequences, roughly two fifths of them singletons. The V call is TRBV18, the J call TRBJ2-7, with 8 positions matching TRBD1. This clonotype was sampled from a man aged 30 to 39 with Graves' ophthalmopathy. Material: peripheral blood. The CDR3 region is CASSSTRGREQYF. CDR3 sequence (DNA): TGTGCCAGCTCATCAACCAGGGGGCGCGAGCAGTACTTC.